The rows below give T cell receptor beta chains drawn from one sample of a study of blood T cell repertoires in COVID-19. Produced via immunoSEQ multiplex PCR; TCRdb's table is partial and in-frame only. The data hold a few hundred thousand clones, with 87% observed a single time. The sequencing input was peripheral blood. These receptors all come from a woman in her twenties or thirties with COVID-19, enrolled during active disease. Each CDR3 is given with its conserved first and last residue. D genes are given only for firm matches. Clone sizes are given selectively: once, few, many, or a class where the clone is expanded.

d_gene	v_gene	j_gene	abundance	CDR3aa	CDR3nt
NA	TRBV5-1	TRBJ1-1	NA	CASSPVEVNTEAFF	TGCGCCAGCAGCCCCGTGGAGGTGAACACTGAAGCTTTCTTT
TRBD2	TRBV4-1	TRBJ2-7	NA	CASSQDGGSSYEQYF	TGCGCCAGCAGCCAAGATGGCGGGAGCTCCTACGAGCAGTACTTC
TRBD1	TRBV14	TRBJ1-1	NA	CASSRDRDFNTEAFF	TGTGCCAGCAGCCGGGACAGGGATTTCAACACTGAAGCTTTCTTT
TRBD2	TRBV2	TRBJ2-3	NA	CASSGLLAGADTQYF	TGTGCCAGCAGTGGTCTCCTAGCGGGAGCGGATACGCAGTATTTT
TRBD1	TRBV29-1	TRBJ2-3	NA	CSVEILDRVSDTQYF	TGCAGCGTTGAAATTCTGGACAGGGTCTCGGATACGCAGTATTTT
NA	TRBV3-1/TRBV3-2	TRBJ2-7	NA	CASSQGGPYEQYF	TGTGCCAGCAGCCAAGGCGGCCCCTACGAGCAGTACTTC
NA	TRBV19	TRBJ2-7	NA	CASSIGPNNYEQYF	TGTGCCAGTAGTATAGGGCCGAACAACTACGAGCAGTACTTC
TRBD1	TRBV28	TRBJ2-3	NA	CASSLLYRQGADTQYF	TGTGCCAGCAGTTTACTTTATCGACAGGGTGCAGATACGCAGTATTTT
TRBD2	TRBV15	TRBJ2-6	NA	CATSREGGLADGANVLTF	TGTGCCACCAGCAGGGAAGGCGGACTAGCGGATGGGGCCAACGTCCTGACTTTC
TRBD2	TRBV30	TRBJ2-1	NA	CAWSAIPAGVLNEQFF	TGTGCCTGGAGTGCGATTCCGGCGGGAGTACTGAATGAGCAGTTCTTC
TRBD1	TRBV27	TRBJ2-7	NA	CASSLGQGTYEQYF	TGTGCCAGCAGTTTAGGACAGGGCACCTACGAGCAGTACTTC
NA	TRBV11-1	TRBJ2-7	NA	CASSIQGSYEQYF	TGTGCCAGCAGCATACAGGGATCCTACGAGCAGTACTTC
TRBD1	TRBV28	TRBJ2-2	NA	CAIKNRGTGELFF	TGTGCCATCAAAAACAGGGGGACCGGGGAGCTGTTTTTT
NA	TRBV6-5	TRBJ1-1	NA	CASIAPGDTEAFF	TGTGCCAGCATCGCCCCGGGGGACACTGAAGCTTTCTTT
NA	TRBV10-2	TRBJ2-2	NA	CASTRGRNTGELFF	TGCGCCAGCACCCGAGGGAGGAACACCGGGGAGCTGTTTTTT
NA	TRBV2	TRBJ1-5	few	CASSVRGWGNQPQHF	TGTGCCAGCAGTGTTCGAGGGTGGGGCAATCAGCCCCAGCATTTT
NA	TRBV3-1/TRBV3-2	TRBJ1-5	NA	CASSKRTDQPQHF	TGTGCCAGCAGCAAACGGACAGATCAGCCCCAGCATTTT
NA	TRBV10-1	TRBJ1-1	NA	CASSSGRQGMNTEAFF	TGCGCCAGCAGCTCGGGACGGCAGGGGATGAACACTGAAGCTTTCTTT
NA	TRBV4-3	TRBJ2-7	NA	CASSQVRQPTYEQYF	TGCGCCAGCAGCCAAGTCAGGCAGCCGACCTACGAGCAGTACTTC
TRBD2	TRBV5-6	TRBJ2-3	NA	CASSFKAGTSGSRDTQYF	TGTGCCAGCAGCTTCAAAGCCGGGACTAGCGGGAGTCGGGATACGCAGTATTTT
NA	TRBV2	TRBJ2-2	NA	CASKKNGVNTGELFF	TGTGCCAGCAAGAAGAACGGGGTGAACACCGGGGAGCTGTTTTTT
NA	TRBV10-3	TRBJ2-3	NA	CAISGRGEGVDTQYF	TGTGCCATCAGCGGTCGGGGAGAGGGAGTAGATACGCAGTATTTT
TRBD1	TRBV13	TRBJ1-1	NA	CASSLGPGTALNTEAFF	TGTGCCAGCAGCTTGGGCCCCGGGACAGCCCTGAACACTGAAGCTTTCTTT
NA	TRBV28	TRBJ2-1	few	CASSRGDWFF	TGTGCCAGCAGCCGCGGGGATTGGTTCTTC
TRBD2	TRBV28	TRBJ2-1	NA	CASSSGLAEQFF	TGTGCCAGCAGCTCCGGACTAGCAGAGCAGTTCTTC
TRBD1	TRBV6-5	TRBJ2-1	NA	CASGDRGLNEQFF	TGTGCCAGCGGGGACAGGGGGCTCAATGAGCAGTTCTTC
NA	TRBV29-1	TRBJ2-5	NA	CSVVLGSEGETQYF	TGCAGCGTTGTTCTCGGGTCCGAGGGAGAGACCCAGTACTTC
NA	TRBV5-6	TRBJ1-2	NA	CASSPVGTNYGYTF	TGTGCCAGCAGCCCTGTCGGTACTAACTATGGCTACACCTTC
TRBD2	TRBV9	TRBJ2-2	NA	CASSPGLAGEYGELFF	TGTGCCAGCAGCCCAGGACTAGCGGGAGAGTACGGGGAGCTGTTTTTT
NA	TRBV5-4	TRBJ1-4	NA	CASRRGAGEKLFF	TGTGCCAGCAGACGCGGGGCGGGTGAAAAACTGTTTTTT